This entry lists 8 T cell receptor beta chains sequenced from one sample in a study of response to subunit inactivated influenza vaccine. TCRdb analysed the RT-PCR reads with MiXCR anew, one entry per CDR3 protein. The sample consists of almost 600,000 distinct CDR3 sequences, approximately 14% of them appearing once. The material sequenced was PBMCs from blood, taken 11 to 12 days after vaccination. These receptors were taken from a man in his fifties or sixties who received an inactivated influenza vaccine.

This clonotype was observed at least ten times. This chain joins TRBV20-1 and TRBJ1-1; 7 positions agree with TRBD1. Losses at the gene ends were 0 bases for V and 5 bases for J; bases not matched to a gene: 3. The V gene's germline CDR1 is DFQATT and CDR2 SNEGSKA (reference sequence). The CDR3 sequence is 13 residues long. CDR3 protein: CSARDPRGTEAFF. CDR3 in DNA: TGCAGTGCTAGAGACCCCAGGGGGACTGAAGCTTTCTTT.

There are a few counts of this clonotype. The genes are TRBV5-1 and TRBJ1-2; D gene uncertain. The CDR3 covers 15 residues. The germline V gene has CDR1 SGHRS and CDR2 YFSETQ. The V end lost 0 bases, the J end lost 0 bases, and 9 bases lay between the germline ends. The CDR3 region has the DNA TGCGCCAGCAGCTTGGACGCCAGATCTAACTATGGCTACACCTTC. Translation gives CASSLDARSNYGYTF.

In this sample, this clonotype turned up many times. V is TRBV12-3 or TRBV12-4 and J is TRBJ1-1; the D is unclear. V was clipped by 7 bases and J by 5 bases, with 17 bases between them. The CDR3 is 14 amino acids. The DNA of the CDR3 is TGTGCCAGCACCCTGAGGACGGTGGGTACTGAAGCTTTCTTT. Its translation: CASTLRTVGTEAFF.

The table lists this clonotype with a few counts. V and J are TRBV11-1 and TRBJ2-3; maybe TRBD2 (5 bases). The CDR3 sequence is 17 residues long. Trimming took 3 bases from V and 1 from J, leaving 17 bases between them. Germline V gives CDR1 SGHAT, CDR2 FQDESV (reference sequence). CDR3 sequence reads: CASSFTGPSRGTDTQYF. CDR3 nucleotides: TGTGCCAGCAGCTTTACCGGGCCTTCGAGGGGCACAGATACGCAGTATTTT.

The genes are TRBV18 and TRBJ2-3, with no clear D. CDR1 and CDR2 from the germline V gene are KGHSH and LQKENI. There are 15 residues in the CDR3. V was trimmed by 2 bases and J by 1 base, leaving 10 bases between them. CDR3 residues: CASSPIWSGTDTQYF. In nucleotides, the CDR3 is TGTGCCAGCTCACCAATTTGGAGTGGCACAGATACGCAGTATTTT.

As to this clonotype: The junction departs from germline at one end; a sequencing error may be responsible. The chain links TRBV11-2 to TRBJ2-6, with D unresolved. CDR1 is SGHAT, CDR2 FQNNGV, per germline. The CDR3 contains 15 residues. CDR3 DNA sequence: TGTGCCAGCAGCGCCTCAGCCTCTCGGGCCAACGTCCTGACTTTC. Encoded protein: CASSASASRANVLTF.

In DNA, the CDR3 is TGTGCCAGCAGCACCGCTAGCGGTTACAATGAGCAGTTCTTC. Encoded protein: CASSTASGYNEQFF. This chain links TRBV3-1 with TRBJ2-1; the match to TRBD2 covers 7 bases. J gave up 4 bases and V 5 bases, and 5 bases lay outside the gene matches. The CDR3 totals 14 residues. The germline V gene encodes CDR1 LGHDT and CDR2 YNNKEL (reference sequence).

A few counts support this clonotype. The chain joins TRBV6-5 to TRBJ2-5; the match to TRBD1 covers 7 bases. J gave up 4 bases and V 4 bases, and 15 bases lay outside the gene matches. The CDR3 runs 17 residues. CDR1 MNHEY and CDR2 SVGAGI come from the germline V gene. The CDR3 reads CASSSLKQGPFRETQYF. CDR3 nucleotides: TGTGCCAGCAGTTCACTCAAACAGGGGCCCTTCCGAGAGACCCAGTACTTC.